The rows below give T cell receptor beta chains drawn from one sample of a study of blood T cell repertoires in COVID-19. The data were produced by immunoSEQ multiplex PCR, yet TCRdb's version contains in-frame clones alone and is incomplete. The sample shows a few hundred thousand clones, 88% of them seen only once. Sample: PBMCs or T cells enriched from blood (not recorded which). Every receptor here comes from a woman aged 25 to 39 who had recovered from COVID-19. Each CDR3 is given with its conserved first and last residue. D genes are given only for firm matches. Expanded clones get a size class; other rows say once, few or many, or leave the size out.

CDR3 DNA | CDR3 protein | D gene | J gene | clone size | V gene
TGTGCCAGCAGTTCCGAGGGACAGGGAACAGATACGCAGTATTTT | CASSSEGQGTDTQYF | TRBD1 | TRBJ2-3 | NA | TRBV2
TGTGCCAGCAGTTTCGGGACTAGTCGGAGTAGGGACATTCAGTACTTC | CASSFGTSRSRDIQYF | TRBD2 | TRBJ2-4 | NA | TRBV28
TGTGCCAGCAGCGCCAGGGAAGGCACTGAAGCTTTCTTT | CASSAREGTEAFF | NA | TRBJ1-1 | NA | TRBV7-8
TGTGCCAGCAGCTTGGGGCGGGGCGGTGGGAGCTACGAGCAGTACTTC | CASSLGRGGGSYEQYF | NA | TRBJ2-7 | NA | TRBV5-4
TGCGCCAGCAGCTTCAACAACCCCCGAGAGACCCAGTACTTC | CASSFNNPRETQYF | NA | TRBJ2-5 | NA | TRBV5-1
TGTGCCAGCAGTTCCCTAGCGCAAATCACAGATACGCAGTATTTT | CASSSLAQITDTQYF | NA | TRBJ2-3 | NA | TRBV27
TGTGCCAGCAGCTTATACTCCAACAGGAGATCTAATGAAAAACTGTTTTTT | CASSLYSNRRSNEKLFF | NA | TRBJ1-4 | NA | TRBV7-9
TGCGCCAGCAGCTTGGGGGACAGCACGAACACCGGGGAGCTGTTTTTT | CASSLGDSTNTGELFF | TRBD1 | TRBJ2-2 | NA | TRBV5-1
TGCGCCAGCAGCTTGGACAGGGCGAACACTGAAGCTTTCTTT | CASSLDRANTEAFF | NA | TRBJ1-1 | NA | TRBV5-1
TGTGCCAGCAGGGGAAAACAGGGGGCGGACACTGAAGCTTTCTTT | CASRGKQGADTEAFF | TRBD1 | TRBJ1-1 | NA | TRBV27
TGTGCCAGCAGCCTGGGGGGGAAAACCGGGGAGCTGTTTTTT | CASSLGGKTGELFF | TRBD2 | TRBJ2-2 | NA | TRBV7-9
TGTGCCAGCAGCTGGAGGGAGGAGACCCAGTACTTC | CASSWREETQYF | NA | TRBJ2-5 | NA | TRBV5-4
TGCGCCAGCTCCCGGACGGGGGAGGGAGGGCAAGAGACCCAGTACTTC | CASSRTGEGGQETQYF | TRBD2 | TRBJ2-5 | NA | TRBV5-1
TGTGCCAGCAGCTTCGCTCCGGGGGCCTACGAGCAGTACTTC | CASSFAPGAYEQYF | NA | TRBJ2-7 | NA | TRBV11-2
TGTGCCAGCAGCTTTCTCGGCGAGACAGGGGTTTTAGAGACCCAGTACTTC | CASSFLGETGVLETQYF | TRBD1 | TRBJ2-5 | NA | TRBV7-9
TGTGACAGAACTAAGGTGGGGGCCCCGGAGGCCAAAAACATTCAGTACTTC | CDRTKVGAPEAKNIQYF | NA | TRBJ2-4 | NA | TRBV2
TGTGCCAGCAGCTTAACTGGCGGGGGGGCCGCGAAGACCCAGTACTTC | CASSLTGGGAAKTQYF | TRBD2 | TRBJ2-5 | NA | TRBV7-2
TGCAGCGTTGCCCTATACGCCGGGACAGGGGTCATGAACACTGAAGCTTTCTTT | CSVALYAGTGVMNTEAFF | TRBD1 | TRBJ1-1 | NA | TRBV29-1
TGTGCCAGCAGCTCACCCCGGGATACCTACGAGCAGTACTTC | CASSSPRDTYEQYF | NA | TRBJ2-7 | NA | TRBV2
TGTGCCAGCAGCCCCCAGACGAACACCGGGGAGCTGTTTTTT | CASSPQTNTGELFF | NA | TRBJ2-2 | NA | TRBV7-3
TGTGCCAGCATCACCGCGGGGACGAGCTCCTACAATGAGCAGTTCTTC | CASITAGTSSYNEQFF | NA | TRBJ2-1 | once | TRBV7-2
TGTGCCAGCAGCTTTGGAGGCCGCGAGCAGTACTTC | CASSFGGREQYF | NA | TRBJ2-7 | NA | TRBV7-9
TGTGCCAGCAGTCCTCAGGGACTGTACGAGCAGTACTTC | CASSPQGLYEQYF | NA | TRBJ2-7 | NA | TRBV7-2
TGTGCCAGTAGTATATCGACACTCTTATTATACACCGGGGAGCTGTTTTTT | CASSISTLLLYTGELFF | NA | TRBJ2-2 | NA | TRBV19
TGTGCCAGCAGTTACATAATTGGCGGGCCCTTATCCTACGAGCAGTACTTC | CASSYIIGGPLSYEQYF | NA | TRBJ2-7 | NA | TRBV6-2/TRBV6-3
TGTGCCAGTAGTTCCACCACAGGGGGTGGTCCCACCGGGGAGCTGTTTTTT | CASSSTTGGGPTGELFF | TRBD1 | TRBJ2-2 | NA | TRBV19
TGCGCCAGCAGCCAAGACCCGACAGGGGGTGGCGAAAAACTGTTTTTT | CASSQDPTGGGEKLFF | TRBD1 | TRBJ1-4 | NA | TRBV4-1
TGCAGCGTTGGACGACCGGAGGGGGGGAATGAGCAGTTCTTC | CSVGRPEGGNEQFF | NA | TRBJ2-1 | NA | TRBV29-1
TGCGCCAGCAGCCAAGATTCAGGGGGCACCTATGGCTACACCTTC | CASSQDSGGTYGYTF | TRBD1 | TRBJ1-2 | NA | TRBV4-3
TGCGCCAGCAGCCTCCTTCAAGGGACAGGCCTCGATTCACCCCTCCACTTT | CASSLLQGTGLDSPLHF | TRBD1 | TRBJ1-6 | NA | TRBV5-1
TGTGCCAGCAGCCTCCCCAACCGGGAGGGCCGGGGTGAGCAGTTCTTC | CASSLPNREGRGEQFF | TRBD2 | TRBJ2-1 | NA | TRBV7-9
TGTGCCAGCAGTTTCCTATATCCGGGGGGGGCAAATAATTCACCCCTCCACTTT | CASSFLYPGGANNSPLHF | NA | TRBJ1-6 | NA | TRBV27
TGTGCCAGCAGCTTGGGAATCCGGGAGGAGTTTAGCTATGGCTACACCTTC | CASSLGIREEFSYGYTF | NA | TRBJ1-2 | NA | TRBV13
TGTGCCAGCAGCTTGGTTGTGAGACAGGGAAACTATGGCTACACCTTC | CASSLVVRQGNYGYTF | TRBD1 | TRBJ1-2 | NA | TRBV5-6
TGTGCCAGCCGGGGGGTAGCGGATGACTACGAGCAGTACTTC | CASRGVADDYEQYF | TRBD2 | TRBJ2-7 | NA | TRBV7-2
TGTGCCAGCAGCTTAGGTCGAGCGGGGAACACCGGGGAGCTGTTTTTT | CASSLGRAGNTGELFF | NA | TRBJ2-2 | few | TRBV11-2
TGTGCCAGCAGCGTCACGCTAGCGGGGGGCACAGATACGCAGTATTTT | CASSVTLAGGTDTQYF | TRBD2 | TRBJ2-3 | few | TRBV9